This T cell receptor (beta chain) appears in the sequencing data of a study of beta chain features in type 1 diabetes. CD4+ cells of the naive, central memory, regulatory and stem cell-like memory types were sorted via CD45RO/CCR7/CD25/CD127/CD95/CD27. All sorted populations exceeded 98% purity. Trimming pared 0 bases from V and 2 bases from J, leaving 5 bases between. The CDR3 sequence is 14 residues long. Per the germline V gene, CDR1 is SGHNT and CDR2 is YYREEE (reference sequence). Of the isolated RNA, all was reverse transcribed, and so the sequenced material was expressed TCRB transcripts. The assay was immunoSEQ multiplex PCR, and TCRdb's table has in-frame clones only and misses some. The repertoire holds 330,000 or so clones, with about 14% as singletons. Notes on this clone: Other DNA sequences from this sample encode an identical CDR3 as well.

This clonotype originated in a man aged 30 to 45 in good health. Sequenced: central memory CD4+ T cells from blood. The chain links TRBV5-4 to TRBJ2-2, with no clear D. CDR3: CASSLGLNTGELFF. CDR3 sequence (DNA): TGTGCCAGCAGCTTGGGACTCAACACCGGGGAGCTGTTTTTT. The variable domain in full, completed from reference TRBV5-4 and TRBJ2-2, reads ETGVTQSPTHLIKTRGQQVTLRCSSQSGHNTVSWYQQALGQGPQFIFQYYREEENGRGNFPPRFSGLQFPNYSSELNVNALELDDSALYLCASSLGLNTGELFFGEGSRLTVL.